There are many counts of the clone carrying this TCR beta chain. Its antigen is undetermined. TCR beta CDR3 sequences were amplified from RNA transcripts. A set of HTBI primers served as the primers for a first-round RT-PCR of the TCR CDR3. TCRdb re-analysed the multiplex PCR reads in MiXCR, keeping a single row per CDR3 protein. Of about 560,000 distinct CDR3 sequences listed, around 15% are singletons. For Graves' hyperthyroidism to be stable, ophthalmopathy could not progress within 18 months. Fresh 10 ml peripheral blood yielded PBMCs. V dropped 0 bases and J dropped 5; count of bases not matched to a gene: 1. CDR1 and CDR2 from the germline V gene are DFQATT and SNEGSKA (reference sequence). This CDR3 has 13 amino acids. The data originate from a study of T cells in Graves' hyperthyroidism and ophthalmopathy. Study-level information: Specimen type is peripheral blood, collected at initial diagnosis prior to any treatment.

General study results and limits: Most thyroid-expanded clonotypes above 0.001 were also found in blood.

The sequenced sample was blood. The V gene is TRBV20-1, the J gene TRBJ2-4; 7 bases fit TRBD1. The source of this sequence is a woman younger than 30 with Graves' hyperthyroidism. Written as DNA, the CDR3 is TGCAGTGCTAGAGATCAGGGGGAAAACATTCAGTACTTC. It encodes CSARDQGENIQYF.